This T cell receptor (beta chain) was documented in a study of T cells in Graves' hyperthyroidism and ophthalmopathy. To note about this clonotype: No antigen is known for it.

Whole-study findings and limits: Blood also showed most of the thyroid clonotypes that were expanded above 0.001.

RNA transcripts gave rise to amplified TCR beta CDR3 regions. The primer set for the first-round RT-PCR of the TCR CDR3 was HTBI. One entry per CDR3 protein results from TCRdb running MiXCR on the multiplex PCR reads. Among about 570,000 distinct CDR3 sequences, about 43% were seen once, and the ten largest hold roughly 20%. The clonotype was recovered from an adult woman with Graves' disease, either hyperthyroidism or ophthalmopathy (not recorded which). Sequences were obtained from peripheral blood or thyroid tissue (not recorded which).

In DNA, the CDR3 is TGTGCCATCAGAAGGACAGGGTTACAAGAGACCCAGTACTTC. This gives the protein CAIRRTGLQETQYF. The rearrangement links TRBV10-3 to TRBJ2-5, with TRBD1 matching 8 bases. Germline lookup yields CDR1 ENHRY and CDR2 SYGVKD. This CDR3 is 14 amino acids long. V lost 6 bases to trimming and J lost 2 bases; unmatched junction nucleotides: 5.